This T cell receptor (beta chain) is from a study of type 1 regulatory T cells. Across the whole study: An in vitro protocol generated T-allo10, a Tr1-enriched, alloantigen-specific CD4 T cell product.

The CDR3 is 13 amino acids. Per germline, CDR1 DFQATT and CDR2 SNEGSKA (reference sequence). With 1 base removed from V and 0 bases from J, the gap between germline ends came to 7 bases. MiXCR, run by TCRdb on the reads, gives a single entry per CDR3 protein. The table lists 80,000 to 100,000 distinct CDR3 sequences, roughly 31% of them singletons. This clonotype was picked up a small number of times. The TCR originated in a human donor in good health. The V call is TRBV20-1, the J call TRBJ2-7; no clear D. Sequences were obtained from CD4+ T cells, either the whole sample or a sorted fraction (not recorded which). The CDR3 region has the DNA TGCAGTGCTAGAGCATGGAGCTCCTACGAGCAGTACTTC. Its translation is CSARAWSSYEQYF.